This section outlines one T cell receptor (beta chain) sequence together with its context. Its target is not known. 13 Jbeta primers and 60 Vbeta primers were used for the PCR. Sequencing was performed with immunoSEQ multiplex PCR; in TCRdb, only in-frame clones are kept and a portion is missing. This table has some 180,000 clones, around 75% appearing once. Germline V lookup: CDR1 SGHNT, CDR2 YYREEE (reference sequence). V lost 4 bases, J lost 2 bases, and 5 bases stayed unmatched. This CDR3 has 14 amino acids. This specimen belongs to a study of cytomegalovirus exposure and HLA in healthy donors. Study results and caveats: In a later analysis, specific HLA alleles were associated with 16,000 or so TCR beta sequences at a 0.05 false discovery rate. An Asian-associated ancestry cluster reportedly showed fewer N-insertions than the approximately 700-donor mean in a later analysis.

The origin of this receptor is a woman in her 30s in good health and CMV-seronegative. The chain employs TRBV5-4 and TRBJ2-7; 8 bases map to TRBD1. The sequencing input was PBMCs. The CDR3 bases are TGTGCCAGCAGCGGCGGGACAGGTCCCTACGAGCAGTACTTC. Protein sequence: CASSGGTGPYEQYF.